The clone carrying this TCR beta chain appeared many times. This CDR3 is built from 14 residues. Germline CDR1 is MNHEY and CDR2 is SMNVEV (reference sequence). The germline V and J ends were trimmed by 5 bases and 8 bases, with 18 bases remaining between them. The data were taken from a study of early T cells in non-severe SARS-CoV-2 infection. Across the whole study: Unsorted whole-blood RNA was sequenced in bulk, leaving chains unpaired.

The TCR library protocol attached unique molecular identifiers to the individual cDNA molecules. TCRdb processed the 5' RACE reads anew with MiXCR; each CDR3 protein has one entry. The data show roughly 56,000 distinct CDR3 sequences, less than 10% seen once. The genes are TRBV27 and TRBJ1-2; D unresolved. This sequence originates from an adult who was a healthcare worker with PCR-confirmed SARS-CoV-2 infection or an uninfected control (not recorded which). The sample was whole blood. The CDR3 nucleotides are TGTGCCAGCAGTGGAACGGGCCTAAAGGAAGGCTACACCTTC. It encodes CASSGTGLKEGYTF.